One sample yielded the 21 T cell receptor beta chains listed below, sequenced in a study of T cells after yellow fever vaccination. TCRdb re-derived calls from the 5' RACE reads in MiXCR, one entry per CDR3 protein. The data contain 400,000 or so distinct CDR3 sequences, 18% of them singletons. The sequencing here drew on PBMCs, taken before the yellow fever booster vaccination. Every receptor here comes from a man between 18 and 35 years old who received the YFV17D yellow fever vaccine.

This clonotype has a count of ten or more. This chain joins TRBV13 and TRBJ2-1; 7 bases agree with TRBD1. V dropped 6 bases and J dropped 1; count of bases not matched to a gene: 6. There are 15 residues in the CDR3. Germline values: CDR1 PRHDT, CDR2 FYEKMQ (reference sequence). CDR3 in DNA: TGTGCCAGCAGACCAGGGGGTTCGTCCTACAATGAGCAGTTCTTC. Protein: CASRPGGSSYNEQFF.

This clonotype was counted only a few times. The rearrangement joins TRBV7-2 to TRBJ2-7; D might be TRBD1 (6 bases). This CDR3 spans 13 amino acids. Germline loops: CDR1 SGHTA, CDR2 FQGNSA. The ends were cut back, 5 bases at V and 3 bases at J, with 11 bases in the middle. As DNA, the CDR3 is TGTGCCAGCAGCGGACAGAGACTCTACGAGCAGTACGTC. This gives the protein CASSGQRLYEQYV.

This clonotype turned up a few times. The chain uses TRBV11-2 and TRBJ2-3; no clear D gene. CDR1 is SGHAT and CDR2 is FQNNGV in the germline V gene. The CDR3 sequence is 15 residues long. V was pared by 5 bases and J by 0 bases, with 12 bases between. CDR3 protein: CASSAAGVSTDTQYF. Here the CDR3 DNA reads TGTGCCAGCAGCGCGGCTGGGGTGAGCACAGATACGCAGTATTTT. The full variable domain, rest sourced from reference TRBV11-2 and TRBJ2-3, is EAGVAQSPRYKIIEKRQSVAFWCNPISGHATLYWYQQILGQGPKLLIQFQNNGVVDDSQLPKDRFSAERLKGVDSTLKIQPAKLEDSAVYLCASSAAGVSTDTQYFGPGTRLTVL.

The J gene is TRBJ2-7, the V gene TRBV9; possible D gene TRBD2, 6 bases. Germline lookup yields CDR1 SGDLS and CDR2 YYNGEE. V was cut by 3 bases and J by 1 base, with 14 bases left in between. The CDR3 is 15 amino acids. CDR3 region: CASSAGGDGSYEQYV. Written as DNA, the CDR3 is TGTGCCAGCAGCGCCGGAGGGGATGGATCCTACGAGCAGTACGTC.

The rearrangement uses TRBV7-8 and TRBJ2-1; no clear D. The CDR3 totals 11 residues. Germline CDR1 SGHVS, CDR2 FQNEAQ. The germline V and J ends were trimmed by 5 bases and 9 bases, with 8 bases remaining between them. The CDR3 region has the DNA TGTGCCAGCAGCCACGCCAGTGAGCAGTTCTTC. Its protein is CASSHASEQFF.

This chain links TRBV24-1 with TRBJ2-5, with D possibly TRBD1 on 5 matching bases. Looked up from germline, CDR1 is KGHDR and CDR2 is SFDVKD. V lost 3 bases, J lost 5 bases, and 12 bases lay in between. The CDR3 loop spans 14 amino acids. The CDR3 loop is CATSDGAVRETQYF. As DNA, the CDR3 is TGTGCCACCAGTGATGGGGCAGTTAGGGAGACCCAGTACTTC.

There are a few counts of this clonotype. The CDR3 protein is CSARDARKSYGYTF. The CDR3 nucleotides are TGCAGTGCTAGAGATGCCAGGAAGAGCTATGGCTACACCTTC. This sequence joins TRBV20-1 and TRBJ1-2, with D unclear. Trimming took off 0 bases at V and 4 bases at J, with 12 bases between the two ends. Germline loops: CDR1 DFQATT, CDR2 SNEGSKA (reference sequence). The CDR3 is made up of 14 amino acids.

Only a few counts were recorded for this clonotype. The chain recombines TRBV12-3 or TRBV12-4 with TRBJ2-7; possibly TRBD2 for D (5 bases). The germline V and J ends were trimmed by 3 bases and 2 bases, with 11 bases remaining between them. The CDR3 extends over 14 amino acids. CDR3 residues: CASSFYQRTYEQYF. The CDR3, as DNA: TGTGCCAGCAGTTTTTACCAGCGGACCTACGAGCAGTACTTC.

The sample holds many counts of this clonotype. This rearrangement joins TRBV7-2 to TRBJ2-3; D may be TRBD2 (5 bases). CDR1 SGHTA and CDR2 FQGNSA come from the germline V gene. V was cut by 2 bases and J by 3 bases, with 9 bases left in between. CDR3 size: 14 residues. CDR3 in amino acids: CASSLLAGTDTQYF. In DNA, the CDR3 is TGTGCCAGCAGCTTACTAGCCGGAACAGATACGCAGTATTTT.

This clonotype turned up a few times. V is TRBV20-1 and J is TRBJ2-3; no definite D call. The CDR3 has 15 amino acids. In germline, CDR1 is DFQATT, CDR2 SNEGSKA (reference sequence). The V end was cut by 4 bases, the J end by 0 bases, with 14 bases between. This CDR3 reads CSAMDASTSTDTQYF. As DNA, the CDR3 is TGCAGTGCTATGGACGCGTCTACTAGCACAGATACGCAGTATTTT.

The chain links TRBV10-2 to TRBJ1-6; 8 bases agree with TRBD1. Germline trimming cut 8 bases from V and 8 bases from J; bases unmatched to any gene: 11. The CDR3 has 15 amino acids. Germline assignment: CDR1 WSHSY and CDR2 SAAADI. This chain's CDR3 is CASQDPGTGYSPLHF. DNA of the CDR3: TGCGCCAGCCAAGACCCGGGGACAGGCTATTCACCCCTCCACTTT.

This clonotype occurred a few times. The chain joins TRBV5-1 to TRBJ2-1; TRBD2 matches 10 bases. This CDR3 spans 15 amino acids. V gave up 4 bases and J gave up 4 bases; unmatched junction bases: 5. Germline V CDR1 and CDR2: SGHRS, YFSETQ. The CDR3 reads CASSRGTSAYNEQFF. DNA for the CDR3: TGCGCCAGCAGCCGAGGGACTAGCGCGTACAATGAGCAGTTCTTC. Combining the CDR3 with reference TRBV5-1 and TRBJ2-1 gives the whole variable domain KAGVTQTPRYLIKTRGQQVTLSCSPISGHRSVSWYQQTPGQGLQFLFEYFSETQRNKGNFPGRFSGRQFSNSRSEMNVSTLELGDSALYLCASSRGTSAYNEQFFGPGTRLTVL.

J is TRBJ2-5 and V is TRBV7-3; D gene unclear. V shed 10 bases and J shed 2 bases, with 11 bases lying between them. This CDR3 has 12 residues. Germline V gene lookup returns CDR1 SGHTA and CDR2 FQGTGA. Here the CDR3 DNA reads TGTGCCACCTCTTACAGACAAGAGACCCAGTACTTC. Residues: CATSYRQETQYF.

V usage is TRBV6-2 or TRBV6-3 and J usage is TRBJ2-7; 12 positions match TRBD2. CDR1 is MNHEY, CDR2 SVGEGT, per germline. The CDR3 totals 14 residues. Losses at the gene ends were 5 bases for V and 3 bases for J; bases not matched to a gene: 2. CDR3 nucleotides: TGTGCCAGCAGTGGACTAGCGGGAAACTACGAGCAGTACTTC. Residues: CASSGLAGNYEQYF.

This clonotype was detected only a few times. The genes are TRBV28 and TRBJ1-5; D is possibly TRBD1 (6 bases). Trimming shortened V by 8 bases and J by 0 bases, and 14 bases separated the two germline ends. The CDR3 has 15 residues. The germline gives CDR1 MDHEN, CDR2 SYDVKM. The CDR3 loop reads CASQTGDYSNQPQHF. CDR3 nucleotide sequence: TGTGCCAGCCAGACAGGAGACTATAGCAATCAGCCCCAGCATTTT.

This chain connects TRBV5-4 to TRBJ2-1; D is perhaps TRBD1 (6 bases). The V end was cut by 4 bases, the J end by 9 bases, with 11 bases between. From germline, CDR1 is SGHNT and CDR2 YYREEE (reference sequence). The CDR3 consists of 12 residues. Here the CDR3 reads CASSRDIGEQFF. CDR3 bases: TGTGCCAGCAGCCGGGACATCGGTGAGCAGTTCTTC.

This clonotype has just a few counts. The CDR3 region is CASSLAGQGSGYTF. The CDR3 bases are TGCGCCAGCAGCTTGGCGGGACAGGGGAGTGGCTACACCTTC. The J gene is TRBJ1-2, the V gene TRBV5-1; 10 positions agree with TRBD1. With 0 bases clipped from V and 7 bases from J, the junction kept 3 bases outside the gene matches. The CDR3 has 14 amino acids. Germline V lookup: CDR1 SGHRS, CDR2 YFSETQ.

The chain recombines TRBV15 with TRBJ1-3, with a tentative D call TRBD1 (5 bases). Germline V gene sequence: CDR1 LNHNV, CDR2 YYDKDF (reference sequence). This CDR3 comprises 15 residues. V was cut by 4 bases and J by 0 bases, with 10 bases left in between. The CDR3 coding sequence is TGTGCCACCAGCATCGACAGCCTCTCTGGAAACACCATATATTTT. Its translation: CATSIDSLSGNTIYF.

The J gene is TRBJ1-6, the V gene TRBV7-3, with 8 bases lining up with TRBD1. V was clipped by 3 bases and J by 10 bases; unmatched bases: 2. The CDR3 consists of 13 residues. Germline-derived CDR1 and CDR2 are SGHTA and FQGTGA. CDR3 sequence: CASSFDRGSPLHF. In DNA, the CDR3 is TGTGCCAGCAGCTTCGACAGGGGATCACCCCTCCACTTT. The full variable domain, rest sourced from reference TRBV7-3 and TRBJ1-6, is GAGVSQTPSNKVTEKGKYVELRCDPISGHTALYWYRQSLGQGPEFLIYFQGTGAADDSGLPNDRFFAVRPEGSVSTLKIQRTERGDSAVYLCASSFDRGSPLHFGNGTRLTVT.

This clonotype was detected only once. The DNA of the CDR3 is TGTGCCAGCAGTCTAACCTCCCCCACCGGGGAGCTGTTTTTT. It codes for CASSLTSPTGELFF. The chain recombines TRBV6-2 or TRBV6-3 with TRBJ2-2; no firm D call. Trimming removed 5 bases from V and 4 bases from J, with 11 bases in between. Germline CDR1 and CDR2: MNHEY and SVGEGT. CDR3 length equals 14 residues.

The chain combines TRBV4-1 with TRBJ1-1, with D possibly matching TRBD1 (5 bases). Germline V CDR1 and CDR2: MGHRA, YSYEKL. The CDR3 spans 14 residues. V was trimmed by 8 bases and J by 5 bases, leaving 18 bases between them. CDR3 nucleotides: TGCGCCAGCGGGTGGAAGCAGGGAGAGACTGAAGCTTTCTTT. This translates into CASGWKQGETEAFF.